Shown below are 15 T cell receptor beta chains from a single sample sequenced in a study of OX40 agonist ivuxolimab in advanced cancers. Assay: immunoSEQ multiplex PCR; the TCRdb copy retains only in-frame clones and omits some. Of 95,000 to 110,000 clones in the sample, approximately 90% were seen once. The sample consisted of CD4+ or CD8+ T cells sorted from blood, taken in a trial of the OX40 agonist ivuxolimab. The receptors originated from an adult with an advanced solid tumor such as melanoma, head and neck, liver or kidney cancer.

The rearrangement links TRBV2 to TRBJ2-7; 13 positions match TRBD2. Trimming cost V 2 bases and J 8 bases; bases outside gene matches: 6. Per the germline V gene, CDR1 is SNHLY and CDR2 is FYNNEI. The CDR3 has 15 residues. The CDR3 DNA is TGTGCCAGCAGTGAACAAGGGACTAGCGGGATCAAGCAGTACTTC. This sequence encodes CASSEQGTSGIKQYF. The full variable domain, completed using reference TRBV2 and TRBJ2-7, is EPEVTQTPSHQVTQMGQEVILRCVPISNHLYFYWYRQILGQKVEFLVSFYNNEISEKSEIFDDQFSVERPDGSNFTLKIRSTKLEDSAMYFCASSEQGTSGIKQYFGPGTRLTVT.

The chain combines TRBV27 with TRBJ1-4; no definite D call. This CDR3 comprises 14 residues. The V gene lost 3 bases and the J gene lost 4 bases, with 9 bases spanning the gap. CDR1 is MNHEY and CDR2 is SMNVEV in the germline V gene (reference sequence). The CDR3 DNA reads as TGTGCCAGCAGTTTCGGTCAGATTAATGAAAAACTGTTTTTT. This translates into CASSFGQINEKLFF. The full variable domain, rest sourced from reference TRBV27 and TRBJ1-4, is EAQVTQNPRYLITVTGKKLTVTCSQNMNHEYMSWYRQDPGLGLRQIYYSMNVEVTDKGDVPEGYKVSRKEKRNFPLILESPSPNQTSLYFCASSFGQINEKLFFGSGTQLSVL.

The V and J genes are TRBV4-3 and TRBJ2-1; unclear D gene. Germline V gene lookup returns CDR1 LGHNA and CDR2 YSLEER. This CDR3 has 13 amino acids. V lost 1 base and J 4 bases, leaving 5 bases between the germline ends. CDR3 DNA sequence: TGCGCCAGCAGCCAAGTGGTATACAATGAGCAGTTCTTC. Residues: CASSQVVYNEQFF.

The chain has TRBV6-5 and TRBJ2-7; the D call may be TRBD1 or TRBD2 (5 bases each). Trimming stripped 0 bases from V and 0 bases from J, with 12 bases between. This CDR3 region has 16 residues. Germline V gene lookup returns CDR1 MNHEY and CDR2 SVGAGI. This chain's CDR3 is CASSYSNAGTSYEQYF. CDR3 DNA sequence: TGTGCCAGCAGTTACTCGAACGCAGGGACCTCCTACGAGCAGTACTTC.

This clone appeared once. The J gene is TRBJ2-7, the V gene TRBV7-8, with 13 nucleotides matching TRBD2. Trimming took 4 bases from V and 1 from J; bases not matched to a gene: 7. CDR3 length: 17 residues. Germline V gives CDR1 SGHVS, CDR2 FQNEAQ. CDR3 amino acids: CASSYGLAGVESYEQYF. CDR3 coding DNA: TGTGCCAGCAGCTACGGACTAGCGGGAGTCGAATCCTACGAGCAGTACTTC.

The chain carries TRBV15 and TRBJ1-1; 9 bases are shared with TRBD1. Germline CDR1 LNHNV, CDR2 YYDKDF (reference sequence). The CDR3 spans 17 residues. The ends lost 0 bases at V and 10 bases at J; junction bases unmatched: 15. The CDR3 region is CATSRDQGRTGDVRAFF. Written as DNA, the CDR3 is TGTGCCACCAGCAGAGATCAGGGCAGGACAGGGGATGTGCGAGCTTTCTTT.

The chain has TRBV11-3 and TRBJ2-1, with 9 bases matching TRBD2. Germline CDR1 reads SGHNT; CDR2 reads YENEEA. CDR3 length equals 14 residues. V was clipped by 5 bases and J by 13 bases; unmatched bases: 12. As DNA, the CDR3 is TGTGCCAGCAGCGCCAGGACTAGCGAAGGAAAACAGTTCTTC. It specifies CASSARTSEGKQFF.

V usage is TRBV27 and J usage is TRBJ2-7; D unresolved. Germline assignment: CDR1 MNHEY and CDR2 SMNVEV (reference sequence). V was cut by 2 bases and J by 5 bases, with 16 bases left in between. The CDR3 extends over 15 amino acids. CDR3 coding DNA: TGTGCCAGCAGTTTACGTGGACGCACGGCGGACGAGCAGTACTTC. It codes for CASSLRGRTADEQYF.

The chain joins TRBV5-6 to TRBJ2-1, with 10 bases matching TRBD2. This CDR3 contains 16 residues. Germline assignment: CDR1 SGHDT and CDR2 YYEEEE. The V gene end was trimmed by 5 bases and the J gene end by 3 bases; junction bases not matched to a gene: 8. Here the CDR3 reads CASRSGLAEYYNEQFF. The CDR3 nucleotides are TGTGCCAGCAGGTCTGGACTAGCGGAATACTACAATGAGCAGTTCTTC. Together with reference TRBV5-6 and TRBJ2-1, the CDR3 gives the full variable domain: DAGVTQSPTHLIKTRGQQVTLRCSPKSGHDTVSWYQQALGQGPQFIFQYYEEEERQRGNFPDRFSGHQFPNYSSELNVNALLLGDSALYLCASRSGLAEYYNEQFFGPGTRLTVL.

The CDR3 DNA is TGTGCTAGTGGTTTGGGGGCGAACACTGAAGCTTTCTTT. It codes for CASGLGANTEAFF. V and J are TRBV12-5 and TRBJ1-1; D unclear. V was cut by 1 base and J by 1 base, with 4 bases left in between. Germline CDR1 and CDR2: LGHNT and FRNRAP. The CDR3 spans 13 residues.

The V call is TRBV11-2, the J call TRBJ2-1, with 9 bases matching TRBD2. V dropped 2 bases and J dropped 10; count of bases not matched to a gene: 9. Germline CDR1 and CDR2: SGHAT and FQNNGV. This CDR3 has 15 amino acids. The CDR3 is CASSLSGLAIKEQFF. In DNA form, the CDR3 reads TGTGCCAGCAGCTTAAGCGGACTAGCGATAAAGGAGCAGTTCTTC.

The chain couples TRBV5-1 to TRBJ2-2; unclear D gene. The ends were cut back, 0 bases at V and 4 bases at J, with 7 bases in the middle. Germline V CDR1 and CDR2: SGHRS, YFSETQ. The CDR3 is 14 amino acids. The CDR3: CASSLEPITGELFF. The CDR3 bases are TGCGCCAGCAGCTTGGAACCCATCACCGGGGAGCTGTTTTTT.

Only one count was recorded for this clone. The rearrangement joins TRBV28 to TRBJ2-7; perhaps TRBD1 as D (5 bases). Trimming removed 2 bases at V and 2 bases at J, with 7 bases between. This CDR3 has 13 amino acids. The V gene's germline CDR1 is MDHEN and CDR2 SYDVKM. CDR3 sequence (DNA): TGTGCCAGCAGTTTAAGGGGCGCCTACGAGCAGTACTTC. Translating gives CASSLRGAYEQYF.

The count of this clone is one. The chain couples TRBV10-3 to TRBJ2-2; 9 nucleotides align to TRBD1. The ends lost 11 bases at V and 5 bases at J; junction bases unmatched: 12. The CDR3 extends over 15 amino acids. Germline lookup yields CDR1 ENHRY and CDR2 SYGVKD. CDR3 residues: CASKSGTGTTGELFF. CDR3 coding DNA: TGTGCCTCCAAGAGTGGGACAGGGACGACCGGGGAGCTGTTTTTT.

This sequence joins TRBV9 and TRBJ2-6; 7 bases agree with TRBD1. Germline-derived CDR1 and CDR2 are SGDLS and YYNGEE. V trimming: 3 bases; J trimming: 1 base; junction bases outside the gene matches: 4. This CDR3 is built from 16 residues. DNA of the CDR3: TGTGCCAGCAGCGCGGGGACAGTTTCTGGGGCCAACGTCCTGACTTTC. Amino acid sequence: CASSAGTVSGANVLTF.